This TCR beta chain was identified in a study of preoperative IRX-2 immunotherapy in early breast cancer. V was cut by 5 bases and J by 0 bases, with 8 bases left in between. Germline assignment: CDR1 LNHDA and CDR2 SQIVND (reference sequence). The CDR3 extends over 14 amino acids. Produced via immunoSEQ multiplex PCR; TCRdb's table is partial and in-frame only. The sample has around 34,000 clones; 75% to 90% are singletons. Treatment of the sample: preoperative locoregional IRX-2 cytokine immunotherapy. Patients received preoperative, locoregional IRX-2 cytokine immunotherapy in a phase Ib study. The table lists this clone with a few counts.

The chain carries TRBV19 and TRBJ2-1; either TRBD1 or TRBD2 may supply D (5 bases each). This clonotype was sampled from a human donor with breast cancer. Sequenced material: lymph node tissue, taken from a patient treated with IRX-2 immunotherapy. The CDR3 nucleotides are TGTGCCAGTAGTCGGGACCCCTCCTACAATGAGCAGTTCTTC. It yields the protein CASSRDPSYNEQFF.